The next 18 T cell receptor beta chains were all read from a single sample in a study of beta chain features in type 1 diabetes. Investigators reverse transcribed all isolated RNA, so they sequenced expressed TCRB transcripts. Sequencing was performed with immunoSEQ multiplex PCR; in TCRdb, only in-frame clones are kept and a portion is missing. The repertoire holds roughly 350,000 clones, with approximately 10% as singletons. Sequences were obtained from naive CD4+ T cells from blood. These receptors were obtained from a woman aged 25 to 39 in good health.

The rearrangement uses TRBV30 and TRBJ1-4, with TRBD1 matching over 7 bases. Trimming removed 1 base from V and 11 bases from J; junction bases left unmatched: 7. The germline V gene has CDR1 GTSNPN and CDR2 SVGIG (reference sequence). The length of the CDR3 is 13 residues. CDR3 nucleotide sequence: TGTGCCTGGAGTGCTATACAGGGGCAGAAACTGTTTTTT. Encoded protein: CAWSAIQGQKLFF.

This clone was observed a handful of times. The chain is built from TRBV28 and TRBJ2-3; D is possibly TRBD2 (6 bases). Germline lookup yields CDR1 MDHEN and CDR2 SYDVKM. V was shortened by 7 bases and J by 0 bases, with 11 bases between the two germline ends. This CDR3 is 14 amino acids long. CDR3 residues: CASNGGTSTDTQYF. The CDR3 DNA reads as TGTGCCAGCAATGGCGGGACTAGCACAGATACGCAGTATTTT.

To note about this clone: Other DNA sequences of this sample code for an identical CDR3. The chain links TRBV5-1 to TRBJ2-5, with D tentatively TRBD1 (5 bases). The CDR3 contains 14 residues. V dropped 0 bases and J dropped 0 bases, with 6 bases sitting between them. From germline, CDR1 is SGHRS and CDR2 YFSETQ. The CDR3 reads CASSLAGYQETQYF. CDR3 nucleotide sequence: TGCGCCAGCAGCTTGGCAGGGTACCAAGAGACCCAGTACTTC.

This clone was seen only a few times. The chain recombines TRBV28 with TRBJ2-5, with 7 nucleotides matching TRBD1. The J call is doubtful: the DNA matches TRBJ2-7 better. CDR3 size: 14 residues. CDR1 and CDR2 (germline): MDHEN, SYDVKM. The CDR3 coding sequence is TGTGCCAGCAGTTCCCCGGGACAGACCTACGAGCAGTACTTC. Its translation is CASSSPGQTYEQYF.

This clone was observed a few times. The V gene is TRBV6-4, the J gene TRBJ2-1; 10 bases line up with TRBD2. There are 15 residues in the CDR3. V shed 8 bases, J shed 9 bases, and the junction held 13 bases outside the gene matches. Per germline, CDR1 MRHNA and CDR2 SNTAGT. The CDR3 protein is CASPDQREGRTEQFF. As DNA, the CDR3 is TGTGCCAGCCCTGATCAGCGGGAGGGCCGCACTGAGCAGTTCTTC.

This clone was detected only a few times. The J gene is TRBJ2-3, the V gene TRBV29-1; TRBD2 might be the D (5 bases). This CDR3 contains 16 residues. V shed 8 bases and J shed 1 base, with 22 bases lying between them. Germline V lookup: CDR1 SQVTM, CDR2 ANQGSEA. The CDR3 DNA sequence: TGCAGCCTGAAAGGTGTCGGAGCGGCTGGCACAGATACGCAGTATTTT. It specifies CSLKGVGAAGTDTQYF.

This chain joins TRBV28 and TRBJ2-5; 8 bases line up with TRBD1. Germline V CDR1 and CDR2: MDHEN, SYDVKM. V shed 5 bases, J shed 1 base, and the junction held 6 bases outside the gene matches. The CDR3 is 15 residues long. This CDR3 reads CASSGGQAFQETQYF. Here the CDR3 DNA reads TGTGCCAGCAGTGGGGGACAGGCCTTCCAAGAGACCCAGTACTTC.

This clone has a handful of counts. The chain has TRBV7-2 and TRBJ2-7, with 9 positions matching TRBD1. CDR3 size: 15 residues. CDR1 is SGHTA and CDR2 is FQGNSA in the germline V gene. The trim removed 1 base at V and 3 bases at J, leaving 4 bases unmatched. In nucleotides, the CDR3 is TGTGCCAGCAGCTTAGGGGGGACAGGGAGCTACGAGCAGTACTTC. This sequence encodes CASSLGGTGSYEQYF.

This clone was counted a few times. This rearrangement joins TRBV7-3 to TRBJ2-7; 7 bases agree with TRBD1. V lost 5 bases and J lost 7; bases outside the gene matches: 8. Germline-derived CDR1 and CDR2 are SGHTA and FQGTGA. The CDR3 runs 13 residues. The CDR3 DNA is TGTGCCAGCAGCATTTACAGGGGTAGTGAGCAGTACTTC. It translates to CASSIYRGSEQYF.

This chain joins TRBV7-3 and TRBJ2-3, with 7 bases that match TRBD1. Germline V lookup: CDR1 SGHTA, CDR2 FQGTGA. CDR3 length: 13 amino acids. Trimming removed 5 bases from V and 4 bases from J; junction bases left unmatched: 3. CDR3 bases: TGTGCCAGCAGCCTAGGACAGGCAGATACGCAGTATTTT. Translation: CASSLGQADTQYF. The entire variable domain, with the rest obtained from reference TRBV7-3 and TRBJ2-3, is as follows: GAGVSQTPSNKVTEKGKYVELRCDPISGHTALYWYRQSLGQGPEFLIYFQGTGAADDSGLPNDRFFAVRPEGSVSTLKIQRTERGDSAVYLCASSLGQADTQYFGPGTRLTVL.

This clone appeared a few times. The chain joins TRBV9 to TRBJ2-3; 9 nucleotides match TRBD1. Germline assignment: CDR1 SGDLS and CDR2 YYNGEE. Germline trimming cut 3 bases from V and 1 base from J; bases unmatched to any gene: 0. The CDR3 has 14 residues. CDR3 loop: CASSGDRGTDTQYF. CDR3 nucleotide sequence: TGTGCCAGCAGCGGGGACAGGGGCACAGATACGCAGTATTTT.

This chain links TRBV5-8 with TRBJ1-5; D gene uncertain. The CDR3 is 13 residues long. Trimming removed 1 base from V and 2 bases from J, with 4 bases in between. CDR1 is SGHTS and CDR2 is YDEGEE in the germline V gene. CDR3 protein: CASSLYGNQPQHF. CDR3 nucleotide sequence: TGTGCCAGCAGCTTGTATGGCAATCAGCCCCAGCATTTT.

This sequence joins TRBV18 and TRBJ1-4, with D uncertain. Trimming removed 3 bases at V and 4 bases at J, with 9 bases between. The germline gives CDR1 KGHSH, CDR2 LQKENI. This CDR3 region has 14 residues. CDR3 residues: CASSPEQSNEKLFF. The CDR3 nucleotides read TGTGCCAGCTCACCGGAACAGAGTAATGAAAAACTGTTTTTT.

The genes are TRBV7-2 and TRBJ2-7; TRBD1 matches at 7 bases. This CDR3 is 15 amino acids long. The germline gives CDR1 SGHTA, CDR2 FQGNSA. The J segment lost 4 bases and the V segment lost 1 base, leaving 7 bases of the junction unmatched. The CDR3 region has the DNA TGTGCCAGCAGCTTAGGGTTACAGGGGAAATACGAGCAGTACTTC. This codes for CASSLGLQGKYEQYF.

This clone has more than one count but fewer than ten. V usage is TRBV18 and J usage is TRBJ2-1; 7 bases are a match to TRBD2. V gave up 6 bases and J gave up 4 bases; unmatched junction bases: 12. Germline V lookup: CDR1 KGHSH, CDR2 LQKENI. The CDR3 consists of 16 residues. As DNA, the CDR3 is TGTGCCAGCTCGCCCTTACCGGGACTACCGTACAATGAGCAGTTCTTC. It translates to CASSPLPGLPYNEQFF.

The genes are TRBV7-3 and TRBJ2-1, with TRBD1 matching over 7 bases. This CDR3 has 16 residues. The J segment lost 7 bases and the V segment lost 4 bases, leaving 13 bases of the junction unmatched. Per germline, CDR1 SGHTA and CDR2 FQGTGA. DNA of the CDR3: TGTGCCAGCAGCTCCACATCGACAGGGTCCGGTAATGAGCAGTTCTTC. Residues: CASSSTSTGSGNEQFF.

This clone came up a few times. This chain uses TRBV19 with TRBJ2-1; D remains ambiguous. Germline-derived CDR1 and CDR2 are LNHDA and SQIVND (reference sequence). V was clipped by 1 base and J by 5 bases, with 3 bases between them. The CDR3 loop spans 12 amino acids. DNA of the CDR3: TGTGCCAGTAGTATAGTCAACAATGAGCAGTTCTTC. Translated, it gives CASSIVNNEQFF.

Comments on this clone: In the same sample, other DNA sequences code for this CDR3. V and J are TRBV27 and TRBJ2-5, with a tentative D call TRBD2 (6 bases). Looked up from germline, CDR1 is MNHEY and CDR2 is SMNVEV (reference sequence). CDR3 size: 13 residues. V was trimmed by 6 bases and J by 4 bases, leaving 12 bases between them. This CDR3 is CASSRLGGETQYF. The CDR3 DNA follows: TGTGCCAGCAGCCGTTTGGGGGGAGAGACCCAGTACTTC.